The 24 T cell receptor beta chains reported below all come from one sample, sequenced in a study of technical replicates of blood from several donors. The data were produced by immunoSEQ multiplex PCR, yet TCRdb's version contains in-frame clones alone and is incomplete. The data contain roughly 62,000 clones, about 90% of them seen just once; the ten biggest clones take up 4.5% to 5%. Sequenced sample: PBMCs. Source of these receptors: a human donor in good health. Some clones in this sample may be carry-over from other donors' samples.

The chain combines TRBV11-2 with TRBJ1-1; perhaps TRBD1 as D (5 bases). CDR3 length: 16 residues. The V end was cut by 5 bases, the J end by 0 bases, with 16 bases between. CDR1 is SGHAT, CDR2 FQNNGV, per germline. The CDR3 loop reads CASSPGQGSLNTEAFF. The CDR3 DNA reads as TGTGCCAGCAGCCCAGGGCAGGGATCCCTGAACACTGAAGCTTTCTTT. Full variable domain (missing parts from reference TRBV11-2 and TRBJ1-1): EAGVAQSPRYKIIEKRQSVAFWCNPISGHATLYWYQQILGQGPKLLIQFQNNGVVDDSQLPKDRFSAERLKGVDSTLKIQPAKLEDSAVYLCASSPGQGSLNTEAFFGQGTRLTVV.

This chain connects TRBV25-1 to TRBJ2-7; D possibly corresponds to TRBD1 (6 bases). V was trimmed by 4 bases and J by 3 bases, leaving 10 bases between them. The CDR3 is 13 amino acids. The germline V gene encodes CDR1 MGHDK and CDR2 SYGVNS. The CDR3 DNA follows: TGTGCCAGCAGTGGGACAGAGCACTACGAGCAGTACTTC. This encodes CASSGTEHYEQYF.

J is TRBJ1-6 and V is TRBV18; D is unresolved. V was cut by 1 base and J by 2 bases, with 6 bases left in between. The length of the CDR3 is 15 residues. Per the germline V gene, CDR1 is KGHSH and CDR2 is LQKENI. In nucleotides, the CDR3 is TGTGCCAGCTCACCACGGCAGACCTATAATTCACCCCTCCACTTT. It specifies CASSPRQTYNSPLHF. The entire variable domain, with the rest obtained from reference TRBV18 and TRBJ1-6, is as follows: NAGVMQNPRHLVRRRGQEARLRCSPMKGHSHVYWYRQLPEEGLKFMVYLQKENIIDESGMPKERFSAEFPKEGPSILRIQQVVRGDSAAYFCASSPRQTYNSPLHFGNGTRLTVT.

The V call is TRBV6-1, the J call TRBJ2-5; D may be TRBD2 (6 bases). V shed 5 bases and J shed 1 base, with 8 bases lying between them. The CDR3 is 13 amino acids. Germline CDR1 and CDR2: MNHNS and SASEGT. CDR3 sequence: CASSHGGQETQYF. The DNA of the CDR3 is TGTGCCAGCAGTCACGGGGGCCAAGAGACCCAGTACTTC.

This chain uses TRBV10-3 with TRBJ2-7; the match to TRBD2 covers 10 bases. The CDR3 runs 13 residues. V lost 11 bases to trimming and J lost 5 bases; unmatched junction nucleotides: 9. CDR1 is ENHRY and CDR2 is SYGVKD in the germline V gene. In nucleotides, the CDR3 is TGTGCCGCTAAGGGACTAGCGTCGGACGAGCAGTACTTC. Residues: CAAKGLASDEQYF.

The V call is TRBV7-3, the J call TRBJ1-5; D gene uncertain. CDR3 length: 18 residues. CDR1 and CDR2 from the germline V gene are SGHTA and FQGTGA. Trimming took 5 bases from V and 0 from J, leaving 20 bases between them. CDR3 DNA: TGTGCCAGCAGCCCTGCACAAGGGCCCGACTATAGCAATCAGCCCCAGCATTTT. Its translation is CASSPAQGPDYSNQPQHF.

The DNA for the CDR3 is TGTGCCAGCAGCTTGGCGGGGTTTAGCAATCAGCCCCAGCATTTT. It yields the protein CASSLAGFSNQPQHF. This chain joins TRBV5-6 and TRBJ1-5; the D is unclear. V was cut by 0 bases and J by 0 bases, with 7 bases left in between. The CDR3 runs 15 residues. The germline V gene has CDR1 SGHDT and CDR2 YYEEEE.

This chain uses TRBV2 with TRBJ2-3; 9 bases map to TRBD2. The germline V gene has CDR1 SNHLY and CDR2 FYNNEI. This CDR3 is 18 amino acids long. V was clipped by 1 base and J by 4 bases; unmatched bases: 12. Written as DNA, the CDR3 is TGTGCCAGCAGTGAAGACCCCTACACGGCGGGGGGGCCAGATACGCAGTATTTT. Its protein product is CASSEDPYTAGGPDTQYF.

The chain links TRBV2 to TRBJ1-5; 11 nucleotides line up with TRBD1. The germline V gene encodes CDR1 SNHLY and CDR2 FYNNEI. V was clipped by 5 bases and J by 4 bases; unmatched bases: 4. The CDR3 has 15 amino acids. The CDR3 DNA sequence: TGTGCCAGCAGTACGGACAGGGGGCAGAATCAGCCCCAGCATTTT. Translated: CASSTDRGQNQPQHF.

CDR3 residues: CASSSQTGVNSPLHF. CDR3 nucleotide sequence: TGTGCCAGCAGCTCACAGACGGGGGTAAATTCACCCCTCCACTTT. The chain has TRBV5-4 and TRBJ1-6, with D perhaps TRBD1 (5 bases). This CDR3 has 15 residues. V lost 3 bases and J lost 7, with 14 bases in between. Germline V CDR1 and CDR2: SGHNT, YYREEE (reference sequence).

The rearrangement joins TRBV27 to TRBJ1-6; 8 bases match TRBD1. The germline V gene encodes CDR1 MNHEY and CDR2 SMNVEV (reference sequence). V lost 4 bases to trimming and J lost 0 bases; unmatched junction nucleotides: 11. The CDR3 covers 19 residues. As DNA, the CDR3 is TGTGCCAGCAGTTGGCTGACAGGGGATTTTGGCTCCTATAATTCACCCCTCCACTTT. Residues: CASSWLTGDFGSYNSPLHF.

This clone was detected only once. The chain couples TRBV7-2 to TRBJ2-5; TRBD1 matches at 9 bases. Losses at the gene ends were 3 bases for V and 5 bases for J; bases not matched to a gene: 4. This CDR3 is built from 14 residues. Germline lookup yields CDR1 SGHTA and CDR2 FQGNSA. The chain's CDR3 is CASSFNRGQETQYF. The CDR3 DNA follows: TGTGCCAGCAGCTTCAACAGGGGGCAGGAGACCCAGTACTTC.

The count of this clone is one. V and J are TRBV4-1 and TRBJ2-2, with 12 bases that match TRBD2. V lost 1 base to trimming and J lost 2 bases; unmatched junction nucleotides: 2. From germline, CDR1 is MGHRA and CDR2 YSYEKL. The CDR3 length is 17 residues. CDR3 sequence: CASSQGLAGDNTGELFF. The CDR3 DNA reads TGCGCCAGCAGCCAAGGACTAGCGGGGGATAACACCGGGGAGCTGTTTTTT.

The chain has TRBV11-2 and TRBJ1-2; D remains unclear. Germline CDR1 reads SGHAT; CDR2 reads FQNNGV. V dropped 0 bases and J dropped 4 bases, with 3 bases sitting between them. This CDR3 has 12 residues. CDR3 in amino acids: CASSLEAYGYTF. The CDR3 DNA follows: TGTGCCAGCAGCTTAGAGGCCTATGGCTACACCTTC.

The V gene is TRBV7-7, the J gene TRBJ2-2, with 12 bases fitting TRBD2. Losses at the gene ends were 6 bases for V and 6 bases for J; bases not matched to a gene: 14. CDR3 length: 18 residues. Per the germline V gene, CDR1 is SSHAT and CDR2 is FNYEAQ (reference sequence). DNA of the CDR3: TGTGCCAGCAGTCCGGGACTAGCGGGTACTGGTGGAGCCGGGGAGCTGTTTTTT. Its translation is CASSPGLAGTGGAGELFF.

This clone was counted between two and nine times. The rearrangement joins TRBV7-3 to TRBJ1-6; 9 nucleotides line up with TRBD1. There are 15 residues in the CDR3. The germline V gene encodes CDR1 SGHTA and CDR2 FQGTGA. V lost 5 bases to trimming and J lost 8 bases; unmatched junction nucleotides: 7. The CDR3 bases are TGTGCCAGCAGCCAGCAGGGACAGGGACATTCACCCCTCCACTTT. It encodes CASSQQGQGHSPLHF.

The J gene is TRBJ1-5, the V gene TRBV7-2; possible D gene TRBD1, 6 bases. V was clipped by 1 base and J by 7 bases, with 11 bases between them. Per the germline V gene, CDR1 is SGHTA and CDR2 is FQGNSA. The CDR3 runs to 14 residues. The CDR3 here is CASSLEGGYQPQHF. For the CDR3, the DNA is TGTGCCAGCAGCTTAGAGGGGGGGTACCAGCCCCAGCATTTT.

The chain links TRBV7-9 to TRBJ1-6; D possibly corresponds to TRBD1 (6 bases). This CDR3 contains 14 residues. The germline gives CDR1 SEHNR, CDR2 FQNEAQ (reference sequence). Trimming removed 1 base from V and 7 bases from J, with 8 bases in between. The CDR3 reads CASSLGTENSPLHF. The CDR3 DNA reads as TGTGCCAGCAGCTTAGGGACAGAGAATTCACCCCTCCACTTT.

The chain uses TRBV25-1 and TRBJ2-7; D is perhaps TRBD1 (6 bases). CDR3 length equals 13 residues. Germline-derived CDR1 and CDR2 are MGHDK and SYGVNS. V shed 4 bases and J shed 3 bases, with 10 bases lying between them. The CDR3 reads CASSGQGGYEQYF. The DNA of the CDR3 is TGTGCCAGCAGTGGGCAAGGGGGCTACGAGCAGTACTTC.

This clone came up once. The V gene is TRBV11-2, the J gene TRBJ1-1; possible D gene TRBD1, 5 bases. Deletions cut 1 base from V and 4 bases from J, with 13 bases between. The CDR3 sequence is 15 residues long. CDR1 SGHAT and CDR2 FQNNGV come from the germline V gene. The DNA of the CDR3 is TGTGCCAGCAGCTTAGCCGGGGGAGCTCCCACTGAAGCTTTCTTT. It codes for CASSLAGGAPTEAFF.

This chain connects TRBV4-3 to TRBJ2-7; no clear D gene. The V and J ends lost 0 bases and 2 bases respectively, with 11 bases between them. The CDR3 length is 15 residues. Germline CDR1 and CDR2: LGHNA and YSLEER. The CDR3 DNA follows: TGCGCCAGCAGCCAAGAGACACCAGGCCCCTACGAGCAGTACTTC. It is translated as CASSQETPGPYEQYF.

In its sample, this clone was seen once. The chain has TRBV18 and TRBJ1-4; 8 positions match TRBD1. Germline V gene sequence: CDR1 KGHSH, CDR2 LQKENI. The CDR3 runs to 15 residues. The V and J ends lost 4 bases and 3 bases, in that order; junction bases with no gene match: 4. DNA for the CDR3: TGTGCCAGCTCACTCGACAGGGGATCTAATGAAAAACTGTTTTTT. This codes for CASSLDRGSNEKLFF.

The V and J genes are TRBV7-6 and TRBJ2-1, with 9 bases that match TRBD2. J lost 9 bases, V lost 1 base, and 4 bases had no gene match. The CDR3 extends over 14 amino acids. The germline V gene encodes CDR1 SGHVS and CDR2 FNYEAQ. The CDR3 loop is CASSLGLAGSEQFF. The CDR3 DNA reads TGTGCCAGCAGCTTAGGTCTAGCGGGGAGTGAGCAGTTCTTC.

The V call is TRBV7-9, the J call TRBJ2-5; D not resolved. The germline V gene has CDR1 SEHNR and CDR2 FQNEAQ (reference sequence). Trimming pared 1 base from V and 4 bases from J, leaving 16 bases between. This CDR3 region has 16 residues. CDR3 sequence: CASSLGPSGVGETQYF. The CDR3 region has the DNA TGTGCCAGCAGCTTAGGTCCCTCAGGTGTTGGAGAGACCCAGTACTTC.